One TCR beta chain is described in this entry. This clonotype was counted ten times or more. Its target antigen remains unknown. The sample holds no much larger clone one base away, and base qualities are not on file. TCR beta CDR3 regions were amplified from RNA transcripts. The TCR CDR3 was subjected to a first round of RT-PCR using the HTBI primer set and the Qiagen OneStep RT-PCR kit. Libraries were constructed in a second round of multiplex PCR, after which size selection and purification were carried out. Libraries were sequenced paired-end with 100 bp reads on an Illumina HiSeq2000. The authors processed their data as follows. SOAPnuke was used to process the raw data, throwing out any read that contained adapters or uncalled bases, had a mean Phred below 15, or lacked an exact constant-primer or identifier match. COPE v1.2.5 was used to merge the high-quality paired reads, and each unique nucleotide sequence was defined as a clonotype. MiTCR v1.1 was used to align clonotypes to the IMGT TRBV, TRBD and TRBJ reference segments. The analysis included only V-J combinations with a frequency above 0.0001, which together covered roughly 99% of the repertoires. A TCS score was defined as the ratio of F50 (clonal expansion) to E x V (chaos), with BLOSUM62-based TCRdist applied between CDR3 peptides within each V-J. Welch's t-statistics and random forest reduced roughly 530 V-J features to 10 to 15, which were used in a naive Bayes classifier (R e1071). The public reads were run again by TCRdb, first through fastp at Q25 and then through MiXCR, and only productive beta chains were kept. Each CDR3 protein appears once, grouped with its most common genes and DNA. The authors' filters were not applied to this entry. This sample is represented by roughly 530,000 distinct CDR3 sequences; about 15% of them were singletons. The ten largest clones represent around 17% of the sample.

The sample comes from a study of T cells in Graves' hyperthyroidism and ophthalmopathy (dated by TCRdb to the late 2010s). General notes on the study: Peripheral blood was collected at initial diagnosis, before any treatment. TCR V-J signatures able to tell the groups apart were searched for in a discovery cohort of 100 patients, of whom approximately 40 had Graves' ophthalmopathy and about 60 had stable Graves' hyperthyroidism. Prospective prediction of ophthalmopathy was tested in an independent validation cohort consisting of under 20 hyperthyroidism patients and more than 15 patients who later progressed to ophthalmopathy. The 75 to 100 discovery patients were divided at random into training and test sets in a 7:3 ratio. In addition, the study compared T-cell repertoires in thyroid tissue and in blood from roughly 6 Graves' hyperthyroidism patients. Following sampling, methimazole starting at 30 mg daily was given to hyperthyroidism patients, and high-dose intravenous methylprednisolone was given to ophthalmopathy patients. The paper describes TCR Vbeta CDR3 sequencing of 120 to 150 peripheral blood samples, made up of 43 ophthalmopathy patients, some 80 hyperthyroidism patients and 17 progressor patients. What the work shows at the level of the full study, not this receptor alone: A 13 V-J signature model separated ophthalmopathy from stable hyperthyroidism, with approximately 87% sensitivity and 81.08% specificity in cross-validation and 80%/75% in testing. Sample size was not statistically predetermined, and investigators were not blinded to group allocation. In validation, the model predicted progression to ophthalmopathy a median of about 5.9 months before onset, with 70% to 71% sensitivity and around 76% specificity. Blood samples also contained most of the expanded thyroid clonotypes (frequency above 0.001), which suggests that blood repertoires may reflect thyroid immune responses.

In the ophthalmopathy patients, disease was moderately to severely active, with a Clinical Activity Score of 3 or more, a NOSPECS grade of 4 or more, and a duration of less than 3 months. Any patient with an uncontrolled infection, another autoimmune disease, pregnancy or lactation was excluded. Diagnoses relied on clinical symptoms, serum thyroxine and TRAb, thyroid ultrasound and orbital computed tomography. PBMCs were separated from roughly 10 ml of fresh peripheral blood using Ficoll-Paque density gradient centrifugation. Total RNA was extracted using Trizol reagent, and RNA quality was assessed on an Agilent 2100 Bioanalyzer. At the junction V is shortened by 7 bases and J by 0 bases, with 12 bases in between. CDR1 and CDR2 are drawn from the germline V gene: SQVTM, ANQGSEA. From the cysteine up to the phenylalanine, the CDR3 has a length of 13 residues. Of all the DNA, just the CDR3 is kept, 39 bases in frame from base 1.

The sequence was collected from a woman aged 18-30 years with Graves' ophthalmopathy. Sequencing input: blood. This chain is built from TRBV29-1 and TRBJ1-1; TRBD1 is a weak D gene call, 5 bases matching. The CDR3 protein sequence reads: CSGAGRMNTEAFF. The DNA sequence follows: TGCAGCGGAGCGGGACGGATGAACACTGAAGCTTTCTTT.